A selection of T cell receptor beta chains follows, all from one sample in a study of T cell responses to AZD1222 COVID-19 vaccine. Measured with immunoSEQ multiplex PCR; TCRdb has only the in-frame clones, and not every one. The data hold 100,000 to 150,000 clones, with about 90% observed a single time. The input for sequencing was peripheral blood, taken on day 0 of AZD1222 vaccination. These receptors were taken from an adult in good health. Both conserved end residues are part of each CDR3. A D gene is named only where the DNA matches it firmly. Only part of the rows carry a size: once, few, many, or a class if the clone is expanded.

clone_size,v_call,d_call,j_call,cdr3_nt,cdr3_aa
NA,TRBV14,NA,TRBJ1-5,TGTGCCAGCAGCCAAGGGGCAGATCAGCCCCAGCATTTT,CASSQGADQPQHF
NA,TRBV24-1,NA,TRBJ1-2,TGTGCCACCAGTGATTTTGGGGGGCAGGCTCCGCGGTGGATATGGGGCTACACCTTC,CATSDFGGQAPRWIWGYTF
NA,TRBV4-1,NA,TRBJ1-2,TGCGCCAGCAGCCCAGGAACCGTGGGGGGGAGGTACTATGGCTACACCTTC,CASSPGTVGGRYYGYTF
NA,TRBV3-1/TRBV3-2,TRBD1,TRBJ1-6,TGTGCCAGCAGCCAAGTTGAGGGGGCGAGGTCACCCCTCCACTTT,CASSQVEGARSPLHF
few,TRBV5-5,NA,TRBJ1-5,TGTGCCAGCAGCTTGGAGTCCCATCAGCCCCAGCATTTT,CASSLESHQPQHF
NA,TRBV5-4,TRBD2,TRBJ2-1,TGTGCCAGCAGCTTGACTAGCGGGAACAATGAGCAGTTCTTC,CASSLTSGNNEQFF
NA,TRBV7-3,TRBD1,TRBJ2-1,TGTGCCAGCAGCGCTACCGGGACAGGGTCCCCTGAGCAGTTCTTC,CASSATGTGSPEQFF
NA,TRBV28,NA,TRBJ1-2,TGTGCCAGCAGTTCCTCACACTCGGGGTTCAACTATGGCTACACCTTC,CASSSSHSGFNYGYTF
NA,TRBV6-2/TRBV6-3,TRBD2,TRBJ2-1,TGTGCCAGCAGTTACGGGGTGGGAGGGTACAATGAGCAGTTCTTC,CASSYGVGGYNEQFF
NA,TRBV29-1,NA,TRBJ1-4,TGCAGCGTTGGTACTTCCGGACAGTCAACTAATGAAAAACTGTTTTTT,CSVGTSGQSTNEKLFF
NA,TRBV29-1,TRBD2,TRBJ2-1,TGCAGCGTTTCCCCTAGCGGGAGGGCCAATGAGCAGTTCTTC,CSVSPSGRANEQFF
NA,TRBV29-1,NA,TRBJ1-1,TGCAGCGTTGAAGATCTGGGTAAAGCTTTCTTT,CSVEDLGKAFF
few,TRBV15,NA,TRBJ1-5,TGTGCCACCAGCGGGGGAAGTTCCAGGGGCAATCAGCCCCAGCATTTT,CATSGGSSRGNQPQHF
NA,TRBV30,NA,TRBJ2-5,TGTGCCTGGAGTGTACACGGGGAAGAGACCCAGTACTTC,CAWSVHGEETQYF
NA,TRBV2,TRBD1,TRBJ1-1,TGTGCCAGCAGTACGAGTCCCGGGACAGGGGCTGGCTTTAGGGACACTGAAGCTTTCTTT,CASSTSPGTGAGFRDTEAFF
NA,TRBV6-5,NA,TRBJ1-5,TGTGCCAGCAGGGGATATAGCAATCAGCCCCAGCATTTT,CASRGYSNQPQHF
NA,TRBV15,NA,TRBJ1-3,TGTGCCACCAGCAGAGATCTCGGCTCTGGAAACACCATATATTTT,CATSRDLGSGNTIYF
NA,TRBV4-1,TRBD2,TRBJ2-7,TGCGCCAGCAGCCAAGATCTGCGGGAGTTCTCCGAGCAGTACTTC,CASSQDLREFSEQYF
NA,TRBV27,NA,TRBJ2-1,TGTGCCAACCCGTTGCAGGACAAATTCGACTACAATGAGCAGTTCTTC,CANPLQDKFDYNEQFF
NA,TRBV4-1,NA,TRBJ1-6,TGCGCCAGCAGCCAAGTCCTGGGGGAAGCTCCTGGTAATTCACCCCTCCACTTT,CASSQVLGEAPGNSPLHF
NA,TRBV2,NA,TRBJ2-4,TGTGCCAGCATCTTGGACAGCGGACTAGCCAAAAACATTCAGTACTTC,CASILDSGLAKNIQYF
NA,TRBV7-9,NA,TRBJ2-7,TGTGCCAGCAGCTTAGCGACCCCCGAGCAGTACTTC,CASSLATPEQYF
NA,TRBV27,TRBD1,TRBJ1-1,TGTGCCAGCAGTTTATCGCCAGGGGGGCGAACTGAAGCTTTCTTT,CASSLSPGGRTEAFF